This TCR beta chain was sequenced in a study of T cells in Graves' hyperthyroidism and ophthalmopathy. Diagnoses were made from clinical symptoms, serum measures (thyroxine and TRAb), thyroid ultrasound and orbital computed tomography. The CDR3 runs 19 residues. V shed 1 base and J 4 bases; nucleotides not matched to a gene: 16. Germline values: CDR1 SGHAT, CDR2 FQNNGV. RNA transcripts gave rise to amplified TCR beta CDR3 regions. TCR CDR3 underwent first-round RT-PCR with the HTBI primer set. TCRdb re-derived calls from the multiplex PCR reads in MiXCR, one entry per CDR3 protein. Of 500,000 to 800,000 distinct CDR3 sequences listed, 14% were seen once; the top ten hold approximately 12%. Ten or more counts support this clonotype.

The TCR comes from a woman aged 50 to 60 with Graves' ophthalmopathy. The chain combines TRBV11-2 with TRBJ2-7; 10 bases agree with TRBD2. Sequences were obtained from blood. Here the CDR3 reads CASSLGSFLAGESSYEQYF. CDR3 coding DNA: TGTGCCAGCAGCTTAGGGTCCTTTCTAGCGGGAGAGAGTTCATACGAGCAGTACTTC.